The T cell receptor beta chain described here comes from a study of cytomegalovirus exposure and HLA in healthy donors. The germline V gene has CDR1 MNHEY and CDR2 SMNVEV (reference sequence). The CDR3 consists of 15 residues. V lost 0 bases and J lost 4, with 13 bases in between. PCR amplification relied on 60 Vbeta primers (plus 13 Jbeta primers). Here immunoSEQ multiplex PCR was the method, and the copy in TCRdb shows in-frame clones only, minus some. The sample holds about 98,000 clones, around 70% seen once. This clone appeared a few times. V is TRBV27 and J is TRBJ2-7, with D maybe TRBD2 (5 bases). This receptor was obtained from a man aged 45-60 years in good health and CMV-seronegative. Sequencing input: PBMCs. The CDR3 coding sequence is TGTGCCAGCAGTTTATCGTCGGGGAGTAGTTACGAGCAGTACTTC. Its translation: CASSLSSGSSYEQYF.